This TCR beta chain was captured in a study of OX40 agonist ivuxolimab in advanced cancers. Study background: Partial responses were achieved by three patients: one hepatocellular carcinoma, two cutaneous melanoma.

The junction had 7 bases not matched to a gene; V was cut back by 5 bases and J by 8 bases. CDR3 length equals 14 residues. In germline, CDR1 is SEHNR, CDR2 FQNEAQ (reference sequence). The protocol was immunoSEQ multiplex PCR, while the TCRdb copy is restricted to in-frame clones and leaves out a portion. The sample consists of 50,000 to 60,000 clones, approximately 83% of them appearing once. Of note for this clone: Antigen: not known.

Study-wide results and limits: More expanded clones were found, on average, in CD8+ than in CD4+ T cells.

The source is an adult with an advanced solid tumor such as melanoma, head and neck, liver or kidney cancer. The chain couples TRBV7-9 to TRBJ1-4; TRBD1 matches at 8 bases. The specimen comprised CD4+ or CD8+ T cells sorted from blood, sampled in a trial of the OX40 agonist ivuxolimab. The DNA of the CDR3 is TGTGCCAGCAGCCCAGGACAGGGACGGGAAAAACTGTTTTTT. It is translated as CASSPGQGREKLFF.